The 20 T cell receptor beta chains listed next were all sequenced from one sample in a study of blood T cell repertoires in COVID-19. The method was immunoSEQ multiplex PCR; TCRdb's version includes in-frame clones alone and lacks a portion of them. This sample yields 150,000 or so clones, of which 87% are seen a single time; approximately 3.8% belongs to the top ten. Input material: PBMCs or T cells enriched from blood (not recorded which). These receptors all come from a woman in her 40s who had been exposed to COVID-19.

The genes are TRBV5-1 and TRBJ2-2; the match to TRBD1 covers 8 bases. Germline loops: CDR1 SGHRS, CDR2 YFSETQ. Trimming removed 0 bases from V and 5 bases from J; junction bases left unmatched: 0. The CDR3 is 14 amino acids. The CDR3 region has the DNA TGCGCCAGCAGCTTGGGACAGGGGACCGGGGAGCTGTTTTTT. Translation gives CASSLGQGTGELFF.

CDR3 in amino acids: CASTGDRANEKLFF. CDR3 coding DNA: TGTGCCAGTACGGGGGACAGAGCGAATGAAAAACTGTTTTTT. V usage is TRBV19 and J usage is TRBJ1-4, with 7 bases aligning to TRBD1. The CDR3 is 14 amino acids. V dropped 7 bases and J dropped 5; count of bases not matched to a gene: 7. Germline V gene sequence: CDR1 LNHDA, CDR2 SQIVND (reference sequence).

V and J are TRBV19 and TRBJ1-6; D is perhaps TRBD1 (5 bases). This CDR3 is built from 12 residues. V was cut by 8 bases and J by 15 bases, with 17 bases left in between. The germline V gene encodes CDR1 LNHDA and CDR2 SQIVND (reference sequence). CDR3 sequence (DNA): TGTGCCAGTGGGACCGGGGGTCTCGTCCTCCACTTT. This translates into CASGTGGLVLHF.

The J gene is TRBJ1-1, the V gene TRBV27; D perhaps matches TRBD1 (6 bases). V was trimmed by 11 bases and J by 3 bases, leaving 16 bases between them. The CDR3 spans 13 residues. CDR1 and CDR2 from the germline V gene are MNHEY and SMNVEV (reference sequence). As DNA, the CDR3 is TGTGCCTCACAAAGGGGGGGATACACTGAAGCTTTCTTT. Protein product: CASQRGGYTEAFF.

This clone was detected only a few times. V and J are TRBV7-2 and TRBJ2-1; no clear D. The V end was cut by 3 bases, the J end by 6 bases, with 15 bases between. This CDR3 has 15 amino acids. Germline CDR1 and CDR2: SGHTA and FQGNSA. CDR3 in amino acids: CASSFPITTFNEQFF. DNA for the CDR3: TGTGCCAGCAGCTTCCCAATCACGACATTCAATGAGCAGTTCTTC. The whole variable domain, remainder taken from reference TRBV7-2 and TRBJ2-1, is GAGVSQSPSNKVTEKGKDVELRCDPISGHTALYWYRQSLGQGLEFLIYFQGNSAPDKSGLPSDRFSAERTGGSVSTLTIQRTQQEDSAVYLCASSFPITTFNEQFFGPGTRLTVL.

The V call is TRBV4-1, the J call TRBJ2-2, with 8 nucleotides matching TRBD2. Germline V gene sequence: CDR1 MGHRA, CDR2 YSYEKL. The V and J ends lost 2 bases and 2 bases, in that order; junction bases with no gene match: 7. CDR3 length equals 17 residues. CDR3 loop: CASSQTTSGGNTGELFF. DNA of the CDR3: TGCGCCAGCAGCCAAACTACCAGCGGGGGAAACACCGGGGAGCTGTTTTTT.

The chain has TRBV5-4 and TRBJ2-5; 15 nucleotides match TRBD2. This CDR3 is 17 amino acids long. In germline, CDR1 is SGHNT, CDR2 YYREEE (reference sequence). Losses at the gene ends were 4 bases for V and 7 bases for J; bases not matched to a gene: 11. CDR3 coding DNA: TGTGCCAGCAGCAGGACTAGCGGGGGGGCGATTACTGGGACCCAGTACTTC. This encodes CASSRTSGGAITGTQYF.

This clone has only one observation. J is TRBJ1-1 and V is TRBV2; D uncertain. The CDR3 sequence is 11 residues long. V was trimmed by 8 bases and J by 0 bases, leaving 4 bases between them. Germline-derived CDR1 and CDR2 are SNHLY and FYNNEI. The DNA of the CDR3 is TGTGCCAGCGTCATGAACACTGAAGCTTTCTTT. Protein sequence: CASVMNTEAFF.

The chain has TRBV20-1 and TRBJ1-2; no definite D call. V was pared by 3 bases and J by 8 bases, with 13 bases between. There are 12 residues in the CDR3. CDR1 is DFQATT and CDR2 is SNEGSKA in the germline V gene (reference sequence). For the CDR3, the DNA is TGCAGTGCTAGTCGAGGGAATAGCGGCTACACCTTC. This encodes CSASRGNSGYTF.

The chain uses TRBV29-1 and TRBJ1-5, with TRBD1 matching over 12 bases. J lost 6 bases, V lost 1 base, and 13 bases had no gene match. CDR1 and CDR2 (germline): SQVTM, ANQGSEA. The CDR3 totals 18 residues. CDR3 sequence: CSVEVIPGQGANSQPQHF. CDR3 nucleotide sequence: TGCAGCGTTGAAGTGATTCCGGGACAGGGGGCGAATAGTCAGCCCCAGCATTTT.

The J gene is TRBJ2-7, the V gene TRBV9; 7 nucleotides agree with TRBD1. The ends lost 0 bases at V and 3 bases at J; junction bases unmatched: 6. Germline V gene lookup returns CDR1 SGDLS and CDR2 YYNGEE. The CDR3 spans 15 residues. CDR3 residues: CASSVGQGVDYEQYF. The CDR3 DNA follows: TGTGCCAGCAGCGTAGGCCAGGGGGTCGACTACGAGCAGTACTTC.

This sequence joins TRBV2 and TRBJ2-7, with 11 bases matching TRBD2. Looked up from germline, CDR1 is SNHLY and CDR2 is FYNNEI. Germline trimming cut 6 bases from V and 2 bases from J; bases unmatched to any gene: 3. The CDR3 is made up of 14 amino acids. CDR3 bases: TGTGCCAGCAGACTAGCGGGAGACCCCTACGAGCAGTACTTC. This codes for CASRLAGDPYEQYF.

The chain is built from TRBV2 and TRBJ1-2; TRBD1 aligns across 8 bases. CDR1 SNHLY and CDR2 FYNNEI come from the germline V gene. The CDR3 spans 14 residues. The junction had 4 bases not matched to a gene; V was cut back by 4 bases and J by 3 bases. The CDR3 region has the DNA TGTGCCAGCAGTGGACAGGGGAGGTACTATGGCTACACCTTC. Amino acids: CASSGQGRYYGYTF.

The sample holds a few counts of this clone. The gene calls are TRBV27 and TRBJ1-5; the D gene is possibly TRBD1 (5 bases). This CDR3 is 14 amino acids long. From germline, CDR1 is MNHEY and CDR2 SMNVEV (reference sequence). V was pared by 6 bases and J by 6 bases, with 15 bases between. The CDR3 nucleotides read TGTGCCAGCAGCTTCGCGGGGGGAACTCAGCCCCAGCATTTT. Translating it yields CASSFAGGTQPQHF.

The chain links TRBV7-2 to TRBJ2-7; 7 nucleotides line up with TRBD2. This CDR3 comprises 16 residues. Trimming took 5 bases from V and 3 from J; bases not matched to a gene: 13. CDR1 and CDR2 (germline): SGHTA, FQGNSA. The CDR3 protein is CASSLRSAGVDYEQYF. The CDR3 DNA reads TGTGCCAGCAGCCTTCGATCGGCGGGAGTGGACTACGAGCAGTACTTC.

The chain links TRBV5-1 to TRBJ2-2, with a tentative D call TRBD1 (6 bases). CDR1 is SGHRS, CDR2 YFSETQ, per germline. V was clipped by 4 bases and J by 6 bases, with 10 bases between them. The CDR3 contains 13 residues. The CDR3 sequence is CASSPEGAGELFF. In DNA, the CDR3 is TGCGCCAGCAGCCCCGAGGGGGCCGGGGAGCTGTTTTTT.

The V call is TRBV7-8, the J call TRBJ2-7, with TRBD2 as a possible D gene (6 bases). Germline lookup yields CDR1 SGHVS and CDR2 FQNEAQ. Trimming took 5 bases from V and 5 from J, leaving 7 bases between them. The CDR3 is 11 amino acids. The CDR3, as DNA: TGTGCCAGCAGCCCGGGGGACGAGCAGTACTTC. This gives the protein CASSPGDEQYF.

The CDR3 nucleotides read TGCAGCGTGCGACTAGCGGGAGGGACCGGGGAGCTGTTTTTT. It translates to CSVRLAGGTGELFF. This chain uses TRBV29-1 with TRBJ2-2, with 14 bases lining up with TRBD2. The CDR3 length is 14 residues. The V segment lost 6 bases and the J segment 5 bases; nucleotides outside the gene matches: 2. In germline, CDR1 is SQVTM, CDR2 ANQGSEA.

The chain links TRBV7-2 to TRBJ2-7; unclear D gene. The length of the CDR3 is 14 residues. The germline V and J ends were trimmed by 10 bases and 3 bases, with 19 bases remaining between them. Germline-derived CDR1 and CDR2 are SGHTA and FQGNSA. CDR3 in DNA: TGTGCCACCGCCCAATACACCAGTTACTACGAGCAGTACTTC. It translates to CATAQYTSYYEQYF.

The V gene is TRBV27, the J gene TRBJ1-4, with D hard to call. The length of the CDR3 is 14 residues. V was pared by 3 bases and J by 0 bases, with 5 bases between. CDR1 is MNHEY, CDR2 SMNVEV, per germline (reference sequence). CDR3 amino acids: CASSFTATNEKLFF. The CDR3 DNA follows: TGTGCCAGCAGTTTTACAGCAACTAATGAAAAACTGTTTTTT.